The present entry profiles one T cell receptor (beta chain) with its context. Antigen unknown. The sample is drawn from a study of siplizumab effects on memory and regulatory T cells. The CDR3 runs 15 residues. The V gene's germline CDR1 is SNHLY and CDR2 FYNNEI. V shed 4 bases, J shed 6 bases, and the junction held 7 bases outside the gene matches. The method was immunoSEQ multiplex PCR; TCRdb's version includes in-frame clones alone and lacks a portion of them. The repertoire holds about 120,000 clones, approximately 94% seen once, with roughly 1.5% in the top ten. Regarding the study as a whole: No functional test confirmed suppression by proliferating siplizumab-culture Tregs. The diversity of naive T cells seemed greater than that of memory cells, and their alloresponse contribution seemed major. The study found that mappable alloreactive CD4+ clones averaged roughly 75% Treg-derived with siplizumab and approximately 27% in controls.

The sequence was collected from a human donor in good health. V gene TRBV2 combines with J gene TRBJ2-1; 9 bases line up with TRBD2. Sequenced input: non-Treg CD4+ T cells sorted from blood. CDR3 residues: CASSGDSGGPNEQFF. Written as DNA, the CDR3 is TGTGCCAGCAGTGGTGATAGCGGGGGCCCCAATGAGCAGTTCTTC.